Each of the 27 T cell receptor beta chains below was sequenced from the same sample in a study of blood T cell repertoires in COVID-19. Here immunoSEQ multiplex PCR was the method, and the copy in TCRdb shows in-frame clones only, minus some. The sample lists about 270,000 clones, approximately 89% occurring once. The sample consisted of PBMCs or T cells enriched from blood (not recorded which). The receptors shown here come from a man aged 35-49 years who had been exposed to COVID-19.

This chain uses TRBV6-5 with TRBJ2-1, with D tentatively TRBD1 (6 bases). CDR1 and CDR2 from the germline V gene are MNHEY and SVGAGI. The V gene lost 6 bases and the J gene lost 11 bases, with 11 bases spanning the gap. The CDR3 consists of 11 residues. Here the CDR3 reads CASRYGTKQFF. CDR3 coding DNA: TGTGCCAGCAGATACGGGACAAAGCAGTTCTTC.

The chain links TRBV19 to TRBJ1-1, with 7 bases aligning to TRBD1. V trimming: 7 bases; J trimming: 1 base; junction bases outside the gene matches: 6. Germline V gene data show CDR1 as LNHDA and CDR2 as SQIVND (reference sequence). This CDR3 is built from 14 residues. The DNA for the CDR3 is TGTGCCAGTAATAGACAGGGCGGGAACACTGAAGCTTTCTTT. Its translation: CASNRQGGNTEAFF.

The rearrangement uses TRBV29-1 and TRBJ2-7; D unresolved. The germline V gene encodes CDR1 SQVTM and CDR2 ANQGSEA. The CDR3 extends over 12 amino acids. The V gene lost 6 bases and the J gene lost 1 base, with 10 bases spanning the gap. CDR3 sequence reads: CSVGKTSYEQYF. The CDR3 DNA sequence: TGCAGCGTCGGAAAGACATCCTACGAGCAGTACTTC.

This clone was found once. This rearrangement joins TRBV5-6 to TRBJ2-4; D remains ambiguous. Germline CDR1 reads SGHDT; CDR2 reads YYEEEE. This CDR3 contains 11 residues. V lost 4 bases to trimming and J lost 7 bases, with 6 bases between them. The CDR3 DNA follows: TGTGCCAGCAGCCGCGCGAACATTCAGTACTTC. Amino acid sequence: CASSRANIQYF.

This sequence joins TRBV27 and TRBJ2-7; 14 bases agree with TRBD2. The ends lost 6 bases at V and 6 bases at J; junction bases unmatched: 16. The length of the CDR3 is 18 residues. The germline V gene has CDR1 MNHEY and CDR2 SMNVEV (reference sequence). For the CDR3, the DNA is TGTGCCAGCAGACCTGACAGGGCCGGGACTAGCGGGAGATCCGAGCAGTACTTC. It encodes CASRPDRAGTSGRSEQYF.

This rearrangement joins TRBV24-1 to TRBJ2-4; D unclear. Trimming took off 3 bases at V and 6 bases at J, with 5 bases between the two ends. Germline V gene sequence: CDR1 KGHDR, CDR2 SFDVKD. This CDR3 comprises 12 residues. DNA of the CDR3: TGTGCCACCAGTGATCCAGGAAACATTCAGTACTTC. This codes for CATSDPGNIQYF.

The chain carries TRBV2 and TRBJ2-7; maybe TRBD1 (7 bases). The V end was cut by 8 bases, the J end by 5 bases, with 10 bases between. CDR1 is SNHLY, CDR2 FYNNEI, per germline. This CDR3 is 11 amino acids long. Written as DNA, the CDR3 is TGTGCCAGCGGGGGGACAGACGAGCAGTACTTC. Protein product: CASGGTDEQYF.

The chain is built from TRBV29-1 and TRBJ1-4; 8 bases fit TRBD1. This CDR3 region has 14 residues. Germline values: CDR1 SQVTM, CDR2 ANQGSEA. J lost 4 bases, V lost 6 bases, and 7 bases had no gene match. The CDR3 bases are TGCAGCGTCTTGGACAGGGCCTATAATGAAAAACTGTTTTTT. This encodes CSVLDRAYNEKLFF.

The chain combines TRBV27 with TRBJ2-7; perhaps TRBD2 as D (6 bases). Trimming took 2 bases from V and 2 from J, leaving 10 bases between them. CDR1 is MNHEY, CDR2 SMNVEV, per germline (reference sequence). The CDR3 has 14 amino acids. CDR3 amino acids: CASSLSGWAYEQYF. In nucleotides, the CDR3 is TGTGCCAGCAGTTTAAGCGGGTGGGCCTACGAGCAGTACTTC.

The rearrangement links TRBV11-3 to TRBJ1-1, with D uncertain. V lost 2 bases and J lost 6, with 10 bases in between. The CDR3 consists of 13 residues. Germline V lookup: CDR1 SGHNT, CDR2 YENEEA. In DNA, the CDR3 is TGTGCCAGCAGCTTACCGGGTACCGCTGAAGCTTTCTTT. Translating gives CASSLPGTAEAFF.

The chain has TRBV18 and TRBJ2-7, with 11 bases lining up with TRBD2. Trimming cost V 1 base and J 6 bases; bases outside gene matches: 11. This CDR3 region has 17 residues. Germline CDR1 reads KGHSH; CDR2 reads LQKENI. The CDR3 DNA reads TGTGCCAGCTCACCACTCTTGGTAGCGGGAGGGCGAGGCGAGCAGTACTTC. The encoded protein is CASSPLLVAGGRGEQYF.

This rearrangement joins TRBV6-1 to TRBJ1-2, with D unresolved. CDR1 is MNHNS, CDR2 SASEGT, per germline. The CDR3 totals 12 residues. The V gene lost 2 bases and the J gene lost 8 bases, with 9 bases spanning the gap. The CDR3 coding sequence is TGTGCCAGCAGTGAAATAGCGGCGGGCTACACCTTC. Translating it yields CASSEIAAGYTF.

This clone is a singleton in its sample. At one end, the junction sequence differs from germline, possibly due to a read error. The V and J genes are TRBV5-4 and TRBJ1-1; 10 bases are a match to TRBD1. Germline loops: CDR1 SGHNT, CDR2 YYREEE (reference sequence). The CDR3 loop spans 16 amino acids. The CDR3 DNA reads as TGTGCCAGCAGTTTGGCCCTCTCCGGGACAGGGGTTGAAGCTTTCTTT. Protein product: CASSLALSGTGVEAFF.

This chain uses TRBV27 with TRBJ2-3, with D perhaps matching TRBD1 (6 bases). The germline V gene has CDR1 MNHEY and CDR2 SMNVEV (reference sequence). Trimming cost V 5 bases and J 1 base, with 25 bases left between them. This CDR3 region has 19 residues. The CDR3 sequence: CASSLLPDRTFERTDTQYF. CDR3 DNA: TGTGCCAGCAGTCTTCTCCCCGACAGGACCTTTGAACGCACAGATACGCAGTATTTT.

The rearrangement joins TRBV28 to TRBJ1-1, with D hard to call. This CDR3 spans 15 amino acids. Trimming pared 5 bases from V and 1 base from J, leaving 14 bases between. Germline V gene lookup returns CDR1 MDHEN and CDR2 SYDVKM. CDR3 amino acids: CASSPIMNKNTEAFF. The CDR3 DNA is TGTGCCAGCAGTCCCATTATGAACAAGAACACTGAAGCTTTCTTT.

CDR3 bases: TGTGCCAGCAGCAAGAACACCGGGGAGCTGTTTTTT. Its protein product is CASSKNTGELFF. The chain links TRBV2 to TRBJ2-2, with D unresolved. The V gene lost 6 bases and the J gene lost 1 base, with 3 bases spanning the gap. Germline V gives CDR1 SNHLY, CDR2 FYNNEI. There are 12 residues in the CDR3.

The chain joins TRBV28 to TRBJ1-4, with D possibly matching TRBD1 (6 bases). The length of the CDR3 is 13 residues. The germline V gene has CDR1 MDHEN and CDR2 SYDVKM. V was trimmed by 8 bases and J by 6 bases, leaving 13 bases between them. The CDR3 sequence is CASLDRAYEKLFF. CDR3 in DNA: TGTGCCAGCTTGGACAGAGCTTATGAAAAACTGTTTTTT.

The chain couples TRBV7-9 to TRBJ1-2; 9 bases map to TRBD1. The CDR3 is 17 amino acids. Losses at the gene ends were 5 bases for V and 4 bases for J; bases not matched to a gene: 14. CDR1 and CDR2 from the germline V gene are SEHNR and FQNEAQ (reference sequence). The CDR3 region is CASSQWRGQGRSYGYTF. CDR3 bases: TGTGCCAGCAGCCAGTGGCGGGGACAGGGAAGGAGCTATGGCTACACCTTC.

CDR3 region: CASSPRTGNSPLHF. The CDR3 DNA reads TGTGCCAGCTCACCACGGACAGGAAATTCACCCCTCCACTTT. The chain combines TRBV18 with TRBJ1-6, with 7 bases that match TRBD1. Germline V gene lookup returns CDR1 KGHSH and CDR2 LQKENI. The CDR3 extends over 14 amino acids. Trimming took 1 base from V and 7 from J; bases not matched to a gene: 1. Supplemented by reference TRBV18 and TRBJ1-6, the full variable domain reads NAGVMQNPRHLVRRRGQEARLRCSPMKGHSHVYWYRQLPEEGLKFMVYLQKENIIDESGMPKERFSAEFPKEGPSILRIQQVVRGDSAAYFCASSPRTGNSPLHFGNGTRLTVT.

The gene calls are TRBV12-5 and TRBJ2-5; 7 bases are a match to TRBD1. Unmatched junction bases numbered 7, after V lost 0 bases and J lost 0 bases. The germline gives CDR1 LGHNT, CDR2 FRNRAP. The CDR3 runs 17 residues. The CDR3 DNA reads TGTGCTAGTGGTTTGGTAGTGGGCAGGGGGTACCAAGAGACCCAGTACTTC. Its protein product is CASGLVVGRGYQETQYF. Full variable domain (missing parts from reference TRBV12-5 and TRBJ2-5): DARVTQTPRHKVTEMGQEVTMRCQPILGHNTVFWYRQTMMQGLELLAYFRNRAPLDDSGMPKDRFSAEMPDATLATLKIQPSEPRDSAVYFCASGLVVGRGYQETQYFGPGTRLLVL.

Only a few counts were recorded for this clone. The rearrangement joins TRBV4-1 to TRBJ2-2; TRBD2 matches at 7 bases. Germline-derived CDR1 and CDR2 are MGHRA and YSYEKL. V lost 3 bases, J lost 4 bases, and 5 bases stayed unmatched. The CDR3 has 15 amino acids. The CDR3 sequence: CASSQAGGGTGELFF. In nucleotides, the CDR3 is TGCGCCAGCAGCCAGGCGGGCGGGGGCACCGGGGAGCTGTTTTTT.

This clone showed up just once. The rearrangement uses TRBV28 and TRBJ1-2, with D possibly matching TRBD1 (5 bases). Germline loops: CDR1 MDHEN, CDR2 SYDVKM. The CDR3 runs 15 residues. The V end lost 3 bases, the J end lost 2 bases, and 13 bases lay between the germline ends. The chain's CDR3 is CASSFPADRNYGYTF. The CDR3 nucleotides read TGTGCCAGCAGTTTTCCGGCAGACAGAAACTATGGCTACACCTTC.

The chain is built from TRBV6-1 and TRBJ2-2, with 9 bases fitting TRBD1. Germline V CDR1 and CDR2: MNHNS, SASEGT. Trimming at V came to 3 bases and at J to 2 bases, leaving 4 bases not matched to a gene. The CDR3 totals 16 residues. DNA for the CDR3: TGTGCCAGCAGTGAGTACAGGGGGCCTAACACCGGGGAGCTGTTTTTT. Its protein is CASSEYRGPNTGELFF.

The chain is built from TRBV7-8 and TRBJ2-1, with TRBD2 as a possible D gene (5 bases). This CDR3 spans 15 amino acids. V lost 8 bases and J 2 bases, leaving 16 bases between the germline ends. From germline, CDR1 is SGHVS and CDR2 FQNEAQ. The CDR3 protein is CASGSTRVPYNEQFF. The DNA of the CDR3 is TGTGCCAGCGGCAGTACGAGGGTGCCCTACAATGAGCAGTTCTTC.

This chain connects TRBV29-1 to TRBJ2-7; TRBD1 is a possible D gene (6 bases). Germline V gene sequence: CDR1 SQVTM, CDR2 ANQGSEA. V lost 4 bases and J 4 bases, leaving 14 bases between the germline ends. The CDR3 consists of 13 residues. DNA of the CDR3: TGCAGCGTTGCGTCAGGGGTCAATTACGAGCAGTACTTC. This encodes CSVASGVNYEQYF.

V and J are TRBV5-1 and TRBJ1-1, with D possibly being TRBD1 (5 bases). The CDR3 consists of 13 residues. Germline loops: CDR1 SGHRS, CDR2 YFSETQ. The V end was cut by 2 bases, the J end by 7 bases, with 12 bases between. CDR3 in amino acids: CASSLDWGLEAFF. The DNA of the CDR3 is TGCGCCAGCAGCTTAGACTGGGGCCTTGAAGCTTTCTTT.

CDR3 nucleotides: TGTGCCAGCAGCTTAACGACTAGCACAGATACGCAGTATTTT. Translated: CASSLTTSTDTQYF. V and J are TRBV5-5 and TRBJ2-3; no reliable D call. V was clipped by 2 bases and J by 0 bases, with 7 bases between them. The V gene's germline CDR1 is SGHKS and CDR2 YYEKEE (reference sequence). CDR3 length equals 14 residues. The complete variable domain, with remaining parts taken from reference TRBV5-5 and TRBJ2-3, reads DAGVTQSPTHLIKTRGQQVTLRCSPISGHKSVSWYQQVLGQGPQFIFQYYEKEERGRGNFPDRFSARQFPNYSSELNVNALLLGDSALYLCASSLTTSTDTQYFGPGTRLTVL.